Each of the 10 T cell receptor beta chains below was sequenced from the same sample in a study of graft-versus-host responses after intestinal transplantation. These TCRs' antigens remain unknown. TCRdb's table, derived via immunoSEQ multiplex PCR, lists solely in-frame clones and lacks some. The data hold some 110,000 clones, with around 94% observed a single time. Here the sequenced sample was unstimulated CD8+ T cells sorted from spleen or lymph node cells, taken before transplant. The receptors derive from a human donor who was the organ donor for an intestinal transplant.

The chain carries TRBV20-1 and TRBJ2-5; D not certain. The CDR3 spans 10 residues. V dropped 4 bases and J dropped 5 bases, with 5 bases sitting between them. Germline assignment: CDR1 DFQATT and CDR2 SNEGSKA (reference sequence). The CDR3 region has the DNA TGCAGTGCTACTCACGAGACCCAGTACTTC. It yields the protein CSATHETQYF.

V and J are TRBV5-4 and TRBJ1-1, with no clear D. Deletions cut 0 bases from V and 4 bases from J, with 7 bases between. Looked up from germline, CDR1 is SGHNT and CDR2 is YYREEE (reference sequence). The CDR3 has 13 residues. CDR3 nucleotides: TGTGCCAGCAGCTTGGACCCTAGCACTGAAGCTTTCTTT. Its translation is CASSLDPSTEAFF. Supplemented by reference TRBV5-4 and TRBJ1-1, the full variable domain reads ETGVTQSPTHLIKTRGQQVTLRCSSQSGHNTVSWYQQALGQGPQFIFQYYREEENGRGNFPPRFSGLQFPNYSSELNVNALELDDSALYLCASSLDPSTEAFFGQGTRLTVV.

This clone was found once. The CDR3 sequence: CASSMGGRREQFF. The CDR3 DNA reads as TGTGCCAGTAGTATGGGGGGACGTCGTGAGCAGTTCTTC. The chain joins TRBV19 to TRBJ2-1; D is possibly TRBD2 (6 bases). CDR3 length equals 13 residues. Germline loops: CDR1 LNHDA, CDR2 SQIVND (reference sequence). V lost 3 bases to trimming and J lost 9 bases, with 12 bases between them.

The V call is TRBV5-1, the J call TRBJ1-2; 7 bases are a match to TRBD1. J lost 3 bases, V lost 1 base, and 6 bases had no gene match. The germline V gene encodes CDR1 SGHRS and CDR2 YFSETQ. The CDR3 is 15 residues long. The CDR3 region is CASSLPTGSDYGYTF. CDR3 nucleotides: TGCGCCAGCAGCTTGCCGACAGGGTCGGACTATGGCTACACCTTC.

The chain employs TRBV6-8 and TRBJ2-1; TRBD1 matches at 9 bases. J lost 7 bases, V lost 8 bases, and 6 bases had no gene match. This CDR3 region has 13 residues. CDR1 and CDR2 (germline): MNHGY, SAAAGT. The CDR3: CASGRTGANEQFF. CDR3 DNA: TGTGCCAGCGGCCGGACAGGGGCAAATGAGCAGTTCTTC.

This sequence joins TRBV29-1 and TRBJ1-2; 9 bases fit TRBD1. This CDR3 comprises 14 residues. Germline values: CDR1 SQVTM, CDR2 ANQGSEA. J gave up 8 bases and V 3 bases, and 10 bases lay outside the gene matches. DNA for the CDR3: TGCAGCGTTGAGTCCCGGGACAGGGACGGAGGCTACACCTTC. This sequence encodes CSVESRDRDGGYTF.

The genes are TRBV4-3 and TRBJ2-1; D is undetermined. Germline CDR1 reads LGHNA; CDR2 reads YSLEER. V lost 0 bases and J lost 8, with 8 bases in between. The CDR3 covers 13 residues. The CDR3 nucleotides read TGCGCCAGCAGCCAAGATCATGGGTATGAGCAGTTCTTC. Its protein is CASSQDHGYEQFF.

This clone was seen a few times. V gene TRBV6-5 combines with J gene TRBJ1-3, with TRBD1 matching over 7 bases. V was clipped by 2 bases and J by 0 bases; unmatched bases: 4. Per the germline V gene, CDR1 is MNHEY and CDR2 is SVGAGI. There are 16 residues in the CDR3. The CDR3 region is CASSYHNRGSGNTIYF. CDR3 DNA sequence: TGTGCCAGCAGTTACCATAACAGGGGCTCTGGAAACACCATATATTTT.

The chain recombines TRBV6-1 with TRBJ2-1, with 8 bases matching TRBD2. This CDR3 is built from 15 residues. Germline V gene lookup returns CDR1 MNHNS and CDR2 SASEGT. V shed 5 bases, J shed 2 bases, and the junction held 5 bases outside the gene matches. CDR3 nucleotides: TGTGCCAGCAGTAAGACTAGCGCCCCCTACAATGAGCAGTTCTTC. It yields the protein CASSKTSAPYNEQFF.

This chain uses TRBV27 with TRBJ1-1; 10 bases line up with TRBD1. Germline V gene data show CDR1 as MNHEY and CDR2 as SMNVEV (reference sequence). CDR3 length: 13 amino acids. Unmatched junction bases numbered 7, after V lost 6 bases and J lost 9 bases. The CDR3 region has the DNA TGTGCCAGCAGCCGGGGACAGGGGTTTAAAGCTTTCTTT. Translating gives CASSRGQGFKAFF.